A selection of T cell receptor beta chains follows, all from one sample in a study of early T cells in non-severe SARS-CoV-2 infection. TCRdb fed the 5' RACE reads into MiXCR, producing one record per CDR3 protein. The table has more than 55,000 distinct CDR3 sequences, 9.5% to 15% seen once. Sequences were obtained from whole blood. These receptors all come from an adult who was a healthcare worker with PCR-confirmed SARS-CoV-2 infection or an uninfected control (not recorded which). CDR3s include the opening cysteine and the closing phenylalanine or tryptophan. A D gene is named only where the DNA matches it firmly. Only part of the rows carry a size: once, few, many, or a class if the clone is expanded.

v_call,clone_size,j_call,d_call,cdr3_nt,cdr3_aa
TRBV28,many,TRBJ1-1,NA,TGTGCCAGCAGTTTCGGTGGGATCGTCACTGAAGCTTTCTTT,CASSFGGIVTEAFF
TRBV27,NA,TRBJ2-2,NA,TGTGCCAGCAGGGGGGGATTTAACACCGGGGAGCTGTTTTTT,CASRGGFNTGELFF
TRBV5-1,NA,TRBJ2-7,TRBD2,TGCGCCAGCAGCTTGGTGGGACTAGATTACGAGCAGTACTTC,CASSLVGLDYEQYF
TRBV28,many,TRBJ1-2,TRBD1,TGTGCCAGCAGTTTATCGGACAGGCCTTATGGCTACACCTTC,CASSLSDRPYGYTF
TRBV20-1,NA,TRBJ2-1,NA,TGCAGTGCTAGAGTCCTAGCTGGTGAGCAGTTCTTC,CSARVLAGEQFF
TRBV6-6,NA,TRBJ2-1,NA,TGTGCCAGCAGTTCAATGAAGTACAATGAGCAGTTCTTC,CASSSMKYNEQFF
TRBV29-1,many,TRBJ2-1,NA,TGCAGCGGGGCCCCCTGGGACTCCTACAATGAGCAGTTCTTC,CSGAPWDSYNEQFF
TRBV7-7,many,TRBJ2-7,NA,TGTGCTAGCAGCCCCCAGGTCTATTCCTACGAGCAGTACTTC,CASSPQVYSYEQYF
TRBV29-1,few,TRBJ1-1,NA,TGCAGCGCCCTAACAGGGTTGGCAAACACTGAAGCTTTCTTT,CSALTGLANTEAFF
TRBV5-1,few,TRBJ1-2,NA,TGCGCCAGCAGCTTGCCCGGGGACTATGGCTACACCTTC,CASSLPGDYGYTF
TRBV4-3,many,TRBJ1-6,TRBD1,TGCGCCAGCAGCCAAGATTGGGCAGGGGGTAATATAGGTTCACCCCTCCACTTT,CASSQDWAGGNIGSPLHF
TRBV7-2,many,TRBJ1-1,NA,TGTGCCAGCAGCGCAGGCCTTATTAAGAACACTGAAGCTTTCTTT,CASSAGLIKNTEAFF
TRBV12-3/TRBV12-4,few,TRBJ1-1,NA,TGTGCCGGCACCTTGGGGACTTTATGGGCTGAAGCTTTCTTT,CAGTLGTLWAEAFF
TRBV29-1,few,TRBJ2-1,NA,TGCAGCGTTGGGGGTAGCAATGAGCAGTTCTTC,CSVGGSNEQFF
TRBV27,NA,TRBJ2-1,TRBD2,TGTGCCAGCAGTCCTGGGACTACCACTCACAATGAGCAGTTCTTC,CASSPGTTTHNEQFF
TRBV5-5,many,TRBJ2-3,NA,TGTGCCAGCAGCTTGCCTCCAAGGGGCACAGATACGCAGTATTTT,CASSLPPRGTDTQYF
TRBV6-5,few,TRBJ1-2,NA,TGTGCCAGCAGTTACTCGAGCGCACCCAACTATGGCTACACCTTC,CASSYSSAPNYGYTF
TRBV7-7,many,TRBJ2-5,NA,TGTGCCAGCAGCTCAACACAGCAAGAGACCCAGTACTTC,CASSSTQQETQYF
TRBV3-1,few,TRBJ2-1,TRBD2,TGTGCCAGCAGCCAAAGGGGACTAGCGAACAATGAGCAGTTCTTC,CASSQRGLANNEQFF
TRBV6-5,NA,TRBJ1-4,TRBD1,TGTGCCAGCAGCCAAGATAACTCAGGGGGAGGTGAAAAACTGTTTTTT,CASSQDNSGGGEKLFF
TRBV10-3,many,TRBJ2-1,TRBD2,TGTGCCATCAGACCGGGGGGGACCTACAATGAGCAGTTCTTC,CAIRPGGTYNEQFF
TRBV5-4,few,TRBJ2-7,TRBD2,TGTGCCAGCAGCATGGGACTAGCGGGGAGCTCCTACGAGCAGTACTTC,CASSMGLAGSSYEQYF
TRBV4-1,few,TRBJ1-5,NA,TGCGCCAGCAGCCAAGATCAGGTGGGCTTGGGTCAGCCCCAGCATTTT,CASSQDQVGLGQPQHF
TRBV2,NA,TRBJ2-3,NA,TGTGCCACCCGGGCTAACCCTAGCACAGATACGCAGTATTTT,CATRANPSTDTQYF
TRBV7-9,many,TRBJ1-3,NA,TGTGCCAGCAGCCCACAAGTCTCCTCTGGAAACACCATATATTTT,CASSPQVSSGNTIYF
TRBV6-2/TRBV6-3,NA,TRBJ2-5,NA,TGTGCCAGCAGTTACTCGTCCCCGGACGAGACCCAGTACTTC,CASSYSSPDETQYF
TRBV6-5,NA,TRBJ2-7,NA,TGTGCCAGCAGTTACATCGGCACGCACTACGAGCAGTACTTC,CASSYIGTHYEQYF
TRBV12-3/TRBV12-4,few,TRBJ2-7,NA,TGTGCCAGCAGCCCGAGCCGGGTCGAGCAGTACTTC,CASSPSRVEQYF
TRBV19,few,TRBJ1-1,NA,TGTGCCAGTAGTGGCTTTGGGAGGCTAAGCCCTGGCACTGAAGCTTTCTTT,CASSGFGRLSPGTEAFF
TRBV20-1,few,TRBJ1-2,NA,TGCAGTGCTTACGTCACCTATGGCTACACCTTC,CSAYVTYGYTF
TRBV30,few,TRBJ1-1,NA,TGTGCCTTCGACCCGGACATGAACACTGAAGCTTTCTTT,CAFDPDMNTEAFF
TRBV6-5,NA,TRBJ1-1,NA,TGTGCCAGCAGTTACTCGGGGCCGGCCGTGGAAGCTTTCTTT,CASSYSGPAVEAFF
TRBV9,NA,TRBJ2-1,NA,TGTGCCAGCAGCGTAGCCCATGAGCAGTTCTTC,CASSVAHEQFF
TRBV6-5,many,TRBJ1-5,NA,TGTGCCAGCAGCCCAGACAGAGATCAGCCCCAGCATTTT,CASSPDRDQPQHF
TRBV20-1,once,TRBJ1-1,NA,TGCAGTGCTAGAGTTGGGGATTTCATGAACACTGAAGCTTTCTTT,CSARVGDFMNTEAFF
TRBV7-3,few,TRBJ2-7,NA,TGTGCCAGCAGCTTAATAAATGGATACGAGCAGTACTTC,CASSLINGYEQYF
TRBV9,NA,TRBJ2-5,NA,TGTGCCAGCAGCGTATCTCCTAGGTATGAAGAGACCCAGTACTTC,CASSVSPRYEETQYF
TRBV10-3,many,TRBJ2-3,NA,TGTGCCATTAAACAGGATACCAGCACAGATACGCAGTATTTT,CAIKQDTSTDTQYF
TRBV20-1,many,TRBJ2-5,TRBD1,TGCAGTGCTAGTAGGACAGGGGAAGAGACCCAGTACTTC,CSASRTGEETQYF
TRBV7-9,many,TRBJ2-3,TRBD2,TGTGCCAGCAGCTTGCTAGCGGGAGAAGCAGATACGCAGTATTTT,CASSLLAGEADTQYF
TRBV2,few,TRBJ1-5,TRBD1,TGTGCCAGCTCGGGACAGGGGGCTGCTAGCAATCAGCCCCAGCATTTT,CASSGQGAASNQPQHF
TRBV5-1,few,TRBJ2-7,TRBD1,TGCGCCAGCAGCTTGGCTGGACAGGGTTTCGAGCAGTACTTC,CASSLAGQGFEQYF
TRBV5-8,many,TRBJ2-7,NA,TGTGCCAGCAGCCCTTGGGTGCCACGCTCCTACGAGCAGTACTTC,CASSPWVPRSYEQYF
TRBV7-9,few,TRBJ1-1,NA,TGTGCCAGCAGCTTAGCGGCGGGGCCGGCTGAGAATTTCTTT,CASSLAAGPAENFF
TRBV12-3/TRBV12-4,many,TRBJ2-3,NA,TGTGCCAGCAGTTCCCCGGAGAGGGACACAGATACGCAGTATTTT,CASSSPERDTDTQYF
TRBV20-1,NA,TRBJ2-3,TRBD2,TGCAGTGCTAGGAGCCGGGGGGGCGCGGGAGCGGGCACAGATACGCAGTATTTT,CSARSRGGAGAGTDTQYF
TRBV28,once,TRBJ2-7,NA,TGTGCCAGCAGTACCCCACGCCGGCAGTACTTC,CASSTPRRQYF